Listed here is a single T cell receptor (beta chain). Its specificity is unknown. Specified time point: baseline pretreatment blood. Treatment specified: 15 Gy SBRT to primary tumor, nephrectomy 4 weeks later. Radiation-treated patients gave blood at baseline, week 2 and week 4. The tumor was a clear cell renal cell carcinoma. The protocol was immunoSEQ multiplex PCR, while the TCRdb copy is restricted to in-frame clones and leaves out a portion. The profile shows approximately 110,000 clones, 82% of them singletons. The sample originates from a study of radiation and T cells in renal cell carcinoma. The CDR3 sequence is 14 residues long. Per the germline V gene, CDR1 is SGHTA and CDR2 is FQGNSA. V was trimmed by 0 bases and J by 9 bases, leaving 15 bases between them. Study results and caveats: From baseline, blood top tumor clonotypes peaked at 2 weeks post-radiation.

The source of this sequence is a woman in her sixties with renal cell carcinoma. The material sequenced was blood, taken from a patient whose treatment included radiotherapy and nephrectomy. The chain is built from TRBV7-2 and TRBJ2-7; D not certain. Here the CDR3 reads CASSLAGTLERQYF. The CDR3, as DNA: TGTGCCAGCAGCTTAGCGGGCACTCTCGAACGGCAGTACTTC.